These T cell receptor beta chains were read from a single sample in a study of CD8 T cells in ankylosing spondylitis. Via MiXCR, TCRdb re-called the 5' RACE reads, giving one row per CDR3 protein. This repertoire shows 250,000 to 350,000 distinct CDR3 sequences, less than 25% found once; its top ten account for around 3.2%. Sequencing used blood, either unsorted or a sorted T cell fraction (not recorded which). Source of these receptors: a female donor with ankylosing spondylitis or in good health (not recorded which). Both conserved end residues are part of each CDR3. A row's size may be missing; if present it is once, few, many or a size class.

>TRBV5-1|TRBJ2-1|15|many
CASSLAVAGLNEQFF
>TRBV2|TRBJ2-1|15|-
CASRPGLAAYNEQFF
>TRBV9|TRBJ2-1|13|-
CASSPHQEGEQFF
>TRBV5-5|TRBJ2-1|15|-
CASSWDSRSFGEQFF
>TRBV30|TRBJ1-1|14|few
CAWTKSRASGEAFF
>TRBV19|TRBJ1-4|14|-
CASSTTGVGEKLFF
>TRBV29-1|TRBJ2-7|13|many
CSAAGTSGSEQYF
>TRBV15|TRBJ1-1|14|-
CATSRPRQNTEAFF
>TRBV20-1|TRBJ2-1|17|-
CSARDPTSGSNRNEQFF
>TRBV7-2|TRBJ2-3|16|-
CASSKSLDAGTDTQYF
>TRBV6-5|TRBJ1-1|14|-
CASSYSMGNTEAFF
>TRBV19|TRBJ2-1|15|few
CASSIGGSGGNEQFF
>TRBV20-1|TRBJ2-4|12|few
CSARGGGDIQYF
>TRBV10-3|TRBJ2-7|14|-
CATSTGGLAGEQYF
>TRBV20-1|TRBJ2-5|13|few
CSASSGMVETQYF
>TRBV7-2|TRBJ2-1|15|-
CASTPGGLARNEQFF
>TRBV7-8|TRBJ2-2|16|-
CASSLAEGTNTGELFF
>TRBV18|TRBJ1-5|14|few
CASSRAGEWEPQHF
>TRBV4-3|TRBJ2-7|15|many
CASSQGGRNVYEQYF
>TRBV6-1|TRBJ2-1|14|many
CASRPGQGGDEQFF
>TRBV20-1|TRBJ2-7|13|few
CSAREAGAVEQYF
>TRBV6-5|TRBJ1-5|16|-
CASSYGRPTSNQPQHF
>TRBV20-1|TRBJ2-7|13|-
CSARDGRLYEQYF
>TRBV6-1|TRBJ2-3|14|few
CASIGGRALGTQYF
>TRBV25-1|TRBJ1-2|13|many
CASSKGTGYGYTF
>TRBV7-9|TRBJ1-2|13|-
CASSSSTGDGYTF
>TRBV29-1|TRBJ2-5|12|many
CSGGLERETQYF
>TRBV10-2|TRBJ2-1|18|many
CASSGAGPAPTMDNEQFF
>TRBV10-2|TRBJ2-1|16|-
CASSDPSGTSYNEQFF
>TRBV27|TRBJ2-2|14|-
CASSLRGWDAELFF
>TRBV12-3/TRBV12-4|TRBJ1-4|13|-
CASSLDREGKLFF